The 2 T cell receptor beta chains listed next were all sequenced from one sample in a study of blood T cell repertoires in COVID-19. Here immunoSEQ multiplex PCR was the method, and the copy in TCRdb shows in-frame clones only, minus some. The sample consists of approximately 150,000 clones, roughly 86% of them appearing once. Sequencing input: PBMCs or T cells enriched from blood (not recorded which). These receptors were taken from a woman aged 50 to 65 with acute COVID-19.

This chain joins TRBV19 and TRBJ1-3; tentative D call: TRBD1 (6 bases). The V and J ends lost 6 bases and 3 bases respectively, with 9 bases between them. Germline V gene sequence: CDR1 LNHDA, CDR2 SQIVND (reference sequence). The CDR3 totals 13 residues. The CDR3 DNA reads as TGTGCCAGTAGCTGGACAGTTGGAAACACCATATATTTT. This sequence encodes CASSWTVGNTIYF.

The chain carries TRBV28 and TRBJ1-1; a possible D gene is TRBD1 (5 bases). CDR3 length: 12 residues. V was shortened by 1 base and J by 11 bases, with 11 bases between the two germline ends. Per the germline V gene, CDR1 is MDHEN and CDR2 is SYDVKM. Here the CDR3 reads CASSLSGLGAFF. CDR3 nucleotide sequence: TGTGCCAGCAGTTTATCAGGGCTCGGGGCTTTCTTT. The entire variable domain, with the rest obtained from reference TRBV28 and TRBJ1-1, is as follows: DVKVTQSSRYLVKRTGEKVFLECVQDMDHENMFWYRQDPGLGLRLIYFSYDVKMKEKGDIPEGYSVSREKKERFSLILESASTNQTSMYLCASSLSGLGAFFGQGTRLTVV.